This T cell receptor beta chain stems from a study of blood T cell repertoires in COVID-19. CDR3 length: 17 residues. The V gene lost 2 bases and the J gene lost 4 bases, with 18 bases spanning the gap. Germline values: CDR1 KGHSH, CDR2 LQKENI. Produced via immunoSEQ multiplex PCR; TCRdb's table is partial and in-frame only. The table shows a few hundred thousand clones, with more than 75% occurring only once. J is TRBJ2-1 and V is TRBV18; D is possibly TRBD1 (6 bases). This TCR was sampled from a woman aged 50 to 60 who had been exposed to COVID-19. The sequenced material came from PBMCs or T cells enriched from blood (not recorded which). The CDR3 nucleotides read TGTGCCAGCTCACCAAATCCCGGTCAGGGGTGGTACAATGAGCAGTTCTTC. It yields the protein CASSPNPGQGWYNEQFF.